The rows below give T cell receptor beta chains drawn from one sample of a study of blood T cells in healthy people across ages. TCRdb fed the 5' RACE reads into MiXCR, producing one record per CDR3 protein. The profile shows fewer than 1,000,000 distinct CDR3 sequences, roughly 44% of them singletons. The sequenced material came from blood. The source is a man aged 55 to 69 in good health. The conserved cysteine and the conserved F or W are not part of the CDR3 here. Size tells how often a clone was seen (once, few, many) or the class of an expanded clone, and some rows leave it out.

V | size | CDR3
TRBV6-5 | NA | ASSMTSGHRETQY
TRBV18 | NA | ASSPREGLSGANVLT
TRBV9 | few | ASSPRVAPTDTQY
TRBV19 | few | ASRTPGQGSYNEQF
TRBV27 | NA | ASSARTPRDTQY
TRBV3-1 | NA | ASSQDKGPGGSYNEQF
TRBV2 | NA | ASVGTPRKEKLF
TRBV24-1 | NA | ATSDARGVGTDTQY
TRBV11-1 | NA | ASSLRSQVHEQF
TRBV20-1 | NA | SAPDYT
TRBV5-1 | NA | ASSYNSDKNIQY
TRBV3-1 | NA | ASSQGRWRGDRNEQF
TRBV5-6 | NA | ASNRRATGESTEAF
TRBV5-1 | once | ASSFADRRYTEAF
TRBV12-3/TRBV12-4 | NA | ASWQGSRANVLT
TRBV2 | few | ASQPGPYSNQPQH